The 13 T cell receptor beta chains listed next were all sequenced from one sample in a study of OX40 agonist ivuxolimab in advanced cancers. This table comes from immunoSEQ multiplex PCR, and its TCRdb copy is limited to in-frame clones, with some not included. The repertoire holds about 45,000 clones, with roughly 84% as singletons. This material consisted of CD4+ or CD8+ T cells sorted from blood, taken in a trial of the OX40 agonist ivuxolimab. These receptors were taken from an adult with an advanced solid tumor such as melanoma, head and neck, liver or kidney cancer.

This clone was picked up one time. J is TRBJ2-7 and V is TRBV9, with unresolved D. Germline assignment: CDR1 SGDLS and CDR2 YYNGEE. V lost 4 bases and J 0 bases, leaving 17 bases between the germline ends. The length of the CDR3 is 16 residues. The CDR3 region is CASSPRRRSYSYEQYF. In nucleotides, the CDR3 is TGTGCCAGCAGCCCCCGCCGTAGGTCGTACTCCTACGAGCAGTACTTC.

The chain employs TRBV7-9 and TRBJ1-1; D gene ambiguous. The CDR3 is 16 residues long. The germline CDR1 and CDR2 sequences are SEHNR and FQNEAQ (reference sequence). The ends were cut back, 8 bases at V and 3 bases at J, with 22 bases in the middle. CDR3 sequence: CASLPPYVGLDTEAFF. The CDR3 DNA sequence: TGTGCCAGCCTCCCCCCTTATGTAGGGTTGGACACTGAAGCTTTCTTT.

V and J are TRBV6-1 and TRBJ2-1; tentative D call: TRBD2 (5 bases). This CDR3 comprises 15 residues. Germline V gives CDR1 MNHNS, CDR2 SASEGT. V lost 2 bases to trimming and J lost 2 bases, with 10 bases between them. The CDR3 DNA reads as TGTGCCAGCAGTGAAAGGCGGGCCGCCTACAATGAGCAGTTCTTC. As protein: CASSERRAAYNEQFF.

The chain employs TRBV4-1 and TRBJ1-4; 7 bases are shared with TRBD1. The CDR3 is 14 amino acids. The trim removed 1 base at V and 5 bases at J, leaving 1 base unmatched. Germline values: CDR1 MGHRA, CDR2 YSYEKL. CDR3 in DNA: TGCGCCAGCAGCCAAGGGACAGGCAATGAAAAACTGTTTTTT. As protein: CASSQGTGNEKLFF.

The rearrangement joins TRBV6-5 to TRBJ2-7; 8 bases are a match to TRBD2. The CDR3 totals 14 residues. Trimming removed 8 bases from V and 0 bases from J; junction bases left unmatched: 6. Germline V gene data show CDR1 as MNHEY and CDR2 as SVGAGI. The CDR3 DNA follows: TGTGCCAGCGGGCGGGAGGCCAGCTCCTACGAGCAGTACTTC. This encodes CASGREASSYEQYF.

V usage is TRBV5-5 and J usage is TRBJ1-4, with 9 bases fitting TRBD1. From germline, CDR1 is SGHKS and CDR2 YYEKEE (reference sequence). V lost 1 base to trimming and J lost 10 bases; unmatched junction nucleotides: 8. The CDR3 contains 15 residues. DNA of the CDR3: TGTGCCAGCAGCTTGCAGGGACAGGGAATAGGAAAACTGTTTTTT. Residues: CASSLQGQGIGKLFF.

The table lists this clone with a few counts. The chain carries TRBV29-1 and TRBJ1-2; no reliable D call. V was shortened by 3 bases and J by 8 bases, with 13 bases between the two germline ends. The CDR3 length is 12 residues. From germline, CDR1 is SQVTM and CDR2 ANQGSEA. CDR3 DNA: TGCAGCGTTGACAGCAGCCGAGGCGGCTACACCTTC. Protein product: CSVDSSRGGYTF.

CDR3 residues: CASSPGTGYEKLFF. CDR3 coding DNA: TGCGCCAGCAGCCCAGGGACAGGGTATGAAAAACTGTTTTTT. The chain links TRBV5-1 to TRBJ1-4; TRBD1 aligns across 9 bases. Germline CDR1 SGHRS, CDR2 YFSETQ. Trimming cost V 4 bases and J 6 bases; bases outside gene matches: 4. The CDR3 has 14 amino acids.

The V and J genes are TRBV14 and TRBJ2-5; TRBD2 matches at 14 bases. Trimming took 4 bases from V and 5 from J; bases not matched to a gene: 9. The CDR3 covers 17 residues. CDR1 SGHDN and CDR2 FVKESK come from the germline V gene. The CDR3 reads CASSLRLAGGPVETQYF. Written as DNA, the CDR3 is TGTGCCAGCAGCCTTAGACTAGCGGGAGGGCCCGTGGAGACCCAGTACTTC.

The CDR3: CASSLPGLRSFF. In DNA, the CDR3 is TGTGCCAGCAGCTTACCGGGACTCCGTTCGTTCTTC. The chain is built from TRBV7-9 and TRBJ2-1; perhaps TRBD2 as D (6 bases). Germline lookup yields CDR1 SEHNR and CDR2 FQNEAQ (reference sequence). Trimming took 2 bases from V and 15 from J, leaving 14 bases between them. The CDR3 spans 12 residues. Full variable domain (outside the CDR3, taken from reference TRBV7-9 and TRBJ2-1): DTGVSQNPRHKITKRGQNVTFRCDPISEHNRLYWYRQTLGQGPEFLTYFQNEAQLEKSRLLSDRFSAERPKGSFSTLEIQRTEQGDSAMYLCASSLPGLRSFFGPGTRLTVL.

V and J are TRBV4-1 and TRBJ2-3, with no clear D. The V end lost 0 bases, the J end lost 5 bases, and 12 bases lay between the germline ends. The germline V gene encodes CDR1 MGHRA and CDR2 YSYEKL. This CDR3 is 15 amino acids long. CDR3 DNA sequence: TGCGCCAGCAGCCAAGATCACCCTCCCGGAGATACGCAGTATTTT. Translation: CASSQDHPPGDTQYF.

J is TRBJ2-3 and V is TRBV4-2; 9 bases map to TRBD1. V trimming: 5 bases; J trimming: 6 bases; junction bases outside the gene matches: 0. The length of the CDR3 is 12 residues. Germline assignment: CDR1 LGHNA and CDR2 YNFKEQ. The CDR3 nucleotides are TGTGCCAGCAGCGGGACAGGGGATACGCAGTATTTT. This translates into CASSGTGDTQYF.

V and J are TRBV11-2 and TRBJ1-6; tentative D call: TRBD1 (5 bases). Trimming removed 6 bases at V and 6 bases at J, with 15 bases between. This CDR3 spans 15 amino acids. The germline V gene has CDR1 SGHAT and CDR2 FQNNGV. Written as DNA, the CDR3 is TGTGCCAGCAGATATCCGGGACGGCGTAATTCACCCCTCCACTTT. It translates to CASRYPGRRNSPLHF.